These 21 T cell receptor beta chains originate from one sample sequenced in a study of blood T cell repertoires in COVID-19. TCRdb's table, derived via immunoSEQ multiplex PCR, lists solely in-frame clones and lacks some. The sample shows fewer than 80,000 clones, 80% of them seen only once. Sequencing used peripheral blood. Receptors originate from a human donor in a cohort sampled during active COVID-19.

V gene TRBV7-9 combines with J gene TRBJ2-7; D might be TRBD1 (5 bases). V was trimmed by 5 bases and J by 6 bases, leaving 17 bases between them. The germline CDR1 and CDR2 sequences are SEHNR and FQNEAQ (reference sequence). The CDR3 length is 14 residues. In nucleotides, the CDR3 is TGTGCCAGCAGCCCCCGGGTCAGGGCCCTCGAGCAGTACTTC. Its protein is CASSPRVRALEQYF.

The chain joins TRBV28 to TRBJ2-7; 9 nucleotides agree with TRBD1. Looked up from germline, CDR1 is MDHEN and CDR2 is SYDVKM. The length of the CDR3 is 17 residues. The V and J ends lost 5 bases and 5 bases, in that order; junction bases with no gene match: 16. The CDR3 is CASSNIRDRDFLDEQYF. The CDR3 nucleotides are TGTGCCAGCAGTAACATCCGGGACAGGGACTTTCTTGACGAGCAGTACTTC.

The chain combines TRBV11-3 with TRBJ2-7; TRBD1 matches at 8 bases. Per the germline V gene, CDR1 is SGHNT and CDR2 is YENEEA. V lost 4 bases to trimming and J lost 3 bases; unmatched junction nucleotides: 11. The length of the CDR3 is 16 residues. CDR3 sequence: CASSYRRDRIFYEQYF. DNA for the CDR3: TGTGCCAGCAGCTACCGTCGGGACAGGATCTTCTACGAGCAGTACTTC. The whole variable domain, remainder taken from reference TRBV11-3 and TRBJ2-7, is EAGVVQSPRYKIIEKKQPVAFWCNPISGHNTLYWYLQNLGQGPELLIRYENEEAVDDSQLPKDRFSAERLKGVDSTLKIQPAELGDSAVYLCASSYRRDRIFYEQYFGPGTRLTVT.

A single count supports this clone. The CDR3 protein is CSVVLGAAYEQYF. As DNA, the CDR3 is TGCAGCGTTGTACTTGGGGCAGCCTACGAGCAGTACTTC. The chain links TRBV29-1 to TRBJ2-7, with D possibly being TRBD1 (5 bases). Germline CDR1 is SQVTM and CDR2 is ANQGSEA. The CDR3 extends over 13 amino acids. Trimming shortened V by 4 bases and J by 2 bases, and 12 bases separated the two germline ends.

This chain uses TRBV18 with TRBJ1-5; D is uncertain. Germline-derived CDR1 and CDR2 are KGHSH and LQKENI. The length of the CDR3 is 12 residues. V gave up 6 bases and J gave up 6 bases, with 9 bases separating them. The CDR3 spells CASSSGIQPQHF. The CDR3 DNA sequence: TGTGCCAGCTCGTCGGGGATTCAGCCCCAGCATTTT.

As DNA, the CDR3 is TGTGCCAGTCGCCTCTGGGGGCCGGATGAAAAACTGTTTTTT. Translating gives CASRLWGPDEKLFF. This chain uses TRBV28 with TRBJ1-4; D is perhaps TRBD1 (6 bases). V was shortened by 9 bases and J by 6 bases, with 17 bases between the two germline ends. The CDR3 spans 14 residues. Germline CDR1 reads MDHEN; CDR2 reads SYDVKM.

V gene TRBV27 combines with J gene TRBJ1-2, with D possibly being TRBD1 (5 bases). This CDR3 comprises 14 residues. CDR1 and CDR2 (germline): MNHEY, SMNVEV (reference sequence). Trimming pared 6 bases from V and 0 bases from J, leaving 11 bases between. The CDR3 coding sequence is TGTGCCAGCAGGCACAGGTGGGCTAACTATGGCTACACCTTC. Amino acids: CASRHRWANYGYTF.

This clone showed up just a few times. V usage is TRBV7-2 and J usage is TRBJ1-3; TRBD1 might be the D (6 bases). In germline, CDR1 is SGHTA, CDR2 FQGNSA. V was trimmed by 5 bases and J by 1 base, leaving 12 bases between them. CDR3 size: 15 residues. The CDR3, as DNA: TGTGCCAGCAGCCAACAGGGAGGGTCTGGAAACACCATATATTTT. Protein product: CASSQQGGSGNTIYF.

This clone has a single count. The chain couples TRBV27 to TRBJ2-6, with D possibly matching TRBD2 (6 bases). CDR1 and CDR2 (germline): MNHEY, SMNVEV (reference sequence). This CDR3 region has 18 residues. Trimming left V 1 base short and J 0 bases short, with 13 bases between. The CDR3 region has the DNA TGTGCCAGCAGTTTATGGGGAGGAGCAACCTCTGGGGCCAACGTCCTGACTTTC. It encodes CASSLWGGATSGANVLTF.

This clone was recorded only once. This sequence joins TRBV4-3 and TRBJ2-1, with TRBD1 as a possible D gene (6 bases). This CDR3 has 14 residues. The germline gives CDR1 LGHNA, CDR2 YSLEER. V was clipped by 3 bases and J by 1 base, with 7 bases between them. In DNA form, the CDR3 reads TGCGCCAGCAGCCAGGACAGTTCCTACAATGAGCAGTTCTTC. It codes for CASSQDSSYNEQFF.

This chain joins TRBV5-6 and TRBJ2-1, with 7 bases matching TRBD2. The CDR3 totals 14 residues. V lost 7 bases and J lost 7; bases outside the gene matches: 11. The V gene's germline CDR1 is SGHDT and CDR2 YYEEEE. Here the CDR3 reads CASLPGGSWNEQFF. CDR3 nucleotides: TGTGCCAGCCTCCCCGGGGGGTCTTGGAATGAGCAGTTCTTC.

This clone appeared once. This sequence joins TRBV9 and TRBJ1-1; 10 nucleotides agree with TRBD1. The CDR3 spans 14 residues. The germline CDR1 and CDR2 sequences are SGDLS and YYNGEE. The J segment lost 12 bases and the V segment lost 4 bases, leaving 12 bases of the junction unmatched. The CDR3 loop reads CASSRIPRDRGTFF. The CDR3 DNA sequence: TGTGCCAGCAGCCGAATCCCTCGGGACAGGGGAACTTTCTTT.

This chain joins TRBV2 and TRBJ1-1, with D tentatively TRBD1 (5 bases). The CDR3 consists of 16 residues. Trimming removed 3 bases from V and 10 bases from J, with 24 bases in between. CDR1 and CDR2 (germline): SNHLY, FYNNEI. Here the CDR3 DNA reads TGTGCCAGCAGTGAGCGGCAGGGCGGAAGACGAAGGATAGCTTTCTTT. Translation: CASSERQGGRRRIAFF.

This chain connects TRBV5-1 to TRBJ2-5; the D is unclear. The germline V gene encodes CDR1 SGHRS and CDR2 YFSETQ. Trimming removed 0 bases at V and 5 bases at J, with 8 bases between. The CDR3 runs 13 residues. DNA of the CDR3: TGCGCCAGCAGCTTGGGCCCTGCGGAGACCCAGTACTTC. Translated, it gives CASSLGPAETQYF.

The V call is TRBV27, the J call TRBJ1-6, with TRBD1 matching over 10 bases. Germline assignment: CDR1 MNHEY and CDR2 SMNVEV (reference sequence). This CDR3 has 14 amino acids. Trimming removed 6 bases from V and 9 bases from J; junction bases left unmatched: 5. The CDR3 coding sequence is TGTGCCAGCAGAGGGACAGGGGTCGGTTCACCCCTCCACTTT. It is translated as CASRGTGVGSPLHF.

The gene calls are TRBV6-1 and TRBJ1-3; possibly TRBD1 for D (5 bases). Germline CDR1 is MNHNS and CDR2 is SASEGT. V lost 0 bases to trimming and J lost 4 bases, with 22 bases between them. This CDR3 region has 19 residues. In DNA form, the CDR3 reads TGTGCCAGCAGTGAAGCGTGGGTAGGGGTCGGCGGTGTCGGAAACACCATATATTTT. Amino acid sequence: CASSEAWVGVGGVGNTIYF.

This chain links TRBV19 with TRBJ2-7, with TRBD1 identical over 8 bases. This CDR3 has 17 residues. The germline gives CDR1 LNHDA, CDR2 SQIVND (reference sequence). The junction had 11 bases not matched to a gene; V was cut back by 0 bases and J by 4 bases. CDR3 bases: TGTGCCAGTAGTATAGAGGGCCCGCAGGGGGCCAGGTACGAGCAGTACTTC. This translates into CASSIEGPQGARYEQYF.

The CDR3, as DNA: TGTGCCAGCAGTTACTCGGGAGAAACCTCCTACGAGCAGTACTTC. This codes for CASSYSGETSYEQYF. The J gene is TRBJ2-7, the V gene TRBV6-6; weak D call: TRBD2 (5 bases). CDR3 size: 15 residues. V shed 0 bases and J shed 0 bases, with 9 bases lying between them. Looked up from germline, CDR1 is MNHNY and CDR2 is SVGAGI (reference sequence).

The chain joins TRBV28 to TRBJ1-3; no definite D call. CDR3 length equals 15 residues. Trimming cost V 5 bases and J 0 bases, with 11 bases left between them. Germline assignment: CDR1 MDHEN and CDR2 SYDVKM. CDR3 loop: CASSPPTLSGNTIYF. CDR3 bases: TGTGCCAGCAGTCCGCCGACACTCTCTGGAAACACCATATATTTT. The complete variable domain, with remaining parts taken from reference TRBV28 and TRBJ1-3, reads DVKVTQSSRYLVKRTGEKVFLECVQDMDHENMFWYRQDPGLGLRLIYFSYDVKMKEKGDIPEGYSVSREKKERFSLILESASTNQTSMYLCASSPPTLSGNTIYFGEGSWLTVV.

V and J are TRBV20-1 and TRBJ2-2, with 7 bases matching TRBD2. Germline V gene sequence: CDR1 DFQATT, CDR2 SNEGSKA (reference sequence). V lost 3 bases to trimming and J lost 4 bases; unmatched junction nucleotides: 5. The CDR3 runs 14 residues. The CDR3 is CSASSPSGTGELFF. The CDR3 DNA reads TGCAGTGCTAGTTCCCCTAGCGGCACCGGGGAGCTGTTTTTT.

This clone was counted a few times. The V and J genes are TRBV19 and TRBJ1-1; D is perhaps TRBD1 (5 bases). CDR3 size: 16 residues. V shed 7 bases and J shed 1 base, with 19 bases lying between them. Germline assignment: CDR1 LNHDA and CDR2 SQIVND (reference sequence). CDR3 residues: CASTLGFTGKNTEAFF. In nucleotides, the CDR3 is TGTGCCAGTACCCTAGGGTTTACAGGAAAGAACACTGAAGCTTTCTTT.